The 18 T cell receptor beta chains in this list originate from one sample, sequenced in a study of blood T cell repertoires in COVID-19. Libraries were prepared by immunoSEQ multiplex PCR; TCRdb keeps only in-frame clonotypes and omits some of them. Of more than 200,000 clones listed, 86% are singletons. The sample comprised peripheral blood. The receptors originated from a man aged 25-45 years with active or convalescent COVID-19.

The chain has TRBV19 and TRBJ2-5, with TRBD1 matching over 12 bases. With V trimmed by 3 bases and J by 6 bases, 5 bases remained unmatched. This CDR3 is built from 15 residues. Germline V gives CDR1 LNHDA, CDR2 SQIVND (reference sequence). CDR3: CASSIGTGGLKTQYF. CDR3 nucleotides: TGTGCCAGTAGTATTGGGACAGGGGGCTTAAAGACCCAGTACTTC.

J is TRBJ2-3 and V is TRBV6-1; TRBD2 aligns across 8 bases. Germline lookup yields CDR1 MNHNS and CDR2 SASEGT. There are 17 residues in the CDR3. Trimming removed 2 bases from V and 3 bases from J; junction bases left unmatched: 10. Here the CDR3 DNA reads TGTGCCAGCAGTGAACCCCCCGGGGGGGGTCGGACAGATACGCAGTATTTT. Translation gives CASSEPPGGGRTDTQYF.

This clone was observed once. The DNA of the CDR3 is TGTGCCAGCAGCGTAGCCCTAGGGGGAAACTATGGCTACACCTTC. Amino acid sequence: CASSVALGGNYGYTF. The chain carries TRBV9 and TRBJ1-2; D perhaps matches TRBD1 (6 bases). This CDR3 is 15 amino acids long. Trimming left V 0 bases short and J 2 bases short, with 11 bases between. Germline CDR1 SGDLS, CDR2 YYNGEE.

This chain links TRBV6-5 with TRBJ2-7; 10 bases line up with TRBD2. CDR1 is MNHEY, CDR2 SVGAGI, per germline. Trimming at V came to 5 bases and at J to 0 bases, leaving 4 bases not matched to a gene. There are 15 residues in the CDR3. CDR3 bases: TGTGCCAGCAGTCTTAGCGGGGGGCACTCCTACGAGCAGTACTTC. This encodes CASSLSGGHSYEQYF.

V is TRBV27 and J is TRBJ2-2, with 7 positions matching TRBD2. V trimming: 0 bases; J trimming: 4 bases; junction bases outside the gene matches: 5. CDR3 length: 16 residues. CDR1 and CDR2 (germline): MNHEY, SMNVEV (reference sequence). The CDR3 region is CASSLSGPGGTGELFF. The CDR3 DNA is TGTGCCAGCAGTTTATCCGGACCGGGGGGCACCGGGGAGCTGTTTTTT.

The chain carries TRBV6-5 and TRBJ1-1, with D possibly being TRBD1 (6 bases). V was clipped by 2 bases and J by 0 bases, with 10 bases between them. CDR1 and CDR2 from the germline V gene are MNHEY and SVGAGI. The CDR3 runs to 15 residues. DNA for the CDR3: TGTGCCAGCAGTTACATGGGACAACTGAACACTGAAGCTTTCTTT. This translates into CASSYMGQLNTEAFF.

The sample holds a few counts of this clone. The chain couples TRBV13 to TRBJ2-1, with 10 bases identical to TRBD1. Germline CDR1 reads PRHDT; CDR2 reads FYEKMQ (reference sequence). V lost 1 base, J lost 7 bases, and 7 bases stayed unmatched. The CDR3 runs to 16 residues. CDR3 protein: CASSLATGGAGNEQFF. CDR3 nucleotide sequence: TGTGCCAGCAGCTTAGCGACAGGGGGCGCAGGGAATGAGCAGTTCTTC.

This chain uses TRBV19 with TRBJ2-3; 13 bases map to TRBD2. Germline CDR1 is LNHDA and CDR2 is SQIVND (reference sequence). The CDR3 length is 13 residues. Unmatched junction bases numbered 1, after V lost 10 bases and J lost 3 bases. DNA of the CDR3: TGTGCCACGGGACTAGCGGGGACAGATACGCAGTATTTT. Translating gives CATGLAGTDTQYF.

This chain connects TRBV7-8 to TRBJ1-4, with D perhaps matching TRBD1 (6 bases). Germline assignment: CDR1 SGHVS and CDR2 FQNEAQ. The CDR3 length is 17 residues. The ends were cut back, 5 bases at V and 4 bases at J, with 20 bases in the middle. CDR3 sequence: CASSTTLTGTNNEKLFF. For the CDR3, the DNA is TGTGCCAGCAGCACCACACTGACAGGAACCAATAATGAAAAACTGTTTTTT.

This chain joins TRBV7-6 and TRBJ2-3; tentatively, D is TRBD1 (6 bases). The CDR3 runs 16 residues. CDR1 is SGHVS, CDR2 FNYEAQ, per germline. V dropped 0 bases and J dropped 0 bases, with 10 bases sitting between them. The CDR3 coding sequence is TGTGCCAGCAGCTTAGCCGCAGGGGCCAGCACAGATACGCAGTATTTT. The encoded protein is CASSLAAGASTDTQYF.

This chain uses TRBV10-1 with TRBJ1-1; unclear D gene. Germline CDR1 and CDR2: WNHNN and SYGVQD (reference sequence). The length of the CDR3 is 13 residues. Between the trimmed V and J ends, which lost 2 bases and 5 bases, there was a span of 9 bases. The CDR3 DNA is TGCGCCAGCAGTGAGACTTGGGAGACTGAAGCTTTCTTT. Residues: CASSETWETEAFF.

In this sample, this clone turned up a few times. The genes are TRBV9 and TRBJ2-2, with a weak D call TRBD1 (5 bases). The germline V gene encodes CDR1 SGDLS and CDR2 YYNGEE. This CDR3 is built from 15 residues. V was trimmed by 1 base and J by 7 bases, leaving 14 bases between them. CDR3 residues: CASSVRTGSDGELFF. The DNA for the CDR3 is TGTGCCAGCAGCGTAAGAACAGGTTCGGACGGGGAGCTGTTTTTT.

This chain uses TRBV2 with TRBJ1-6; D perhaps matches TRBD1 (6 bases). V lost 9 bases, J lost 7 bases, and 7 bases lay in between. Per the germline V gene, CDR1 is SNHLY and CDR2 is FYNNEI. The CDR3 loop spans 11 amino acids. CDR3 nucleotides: TGTGCCAGTAGGGGGAATTCACCCCTCCACTTT. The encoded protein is CASRGNSPLHF.

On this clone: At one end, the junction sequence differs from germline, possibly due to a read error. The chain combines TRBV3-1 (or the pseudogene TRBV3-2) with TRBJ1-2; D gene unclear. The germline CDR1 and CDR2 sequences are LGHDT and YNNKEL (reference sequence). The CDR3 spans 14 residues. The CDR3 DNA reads TGTGCCAGCAGCCAAGATCTCGCGATTCGACTCCAGCGCTTC. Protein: CASSQDLAIRLQRF.

For the CDR3, the DNA is TGTGCCAGCAGTGGGGGCACTAGCGGGAACAATGAGCAGTTCTTC. Amino acids: CASSGGTSGNNEQFF. The genes are TRBV6-2 or TRBV6-3 and TRBJ2-1; 10 positions agree with TRBD2. The CDR3 has 15 residues. The trim removed 5 bases at V and 5 bases at J, leaving 6 bases unmatched. Germline lookup yields CDR1 MNHEY and CDR2 SVGEGT.

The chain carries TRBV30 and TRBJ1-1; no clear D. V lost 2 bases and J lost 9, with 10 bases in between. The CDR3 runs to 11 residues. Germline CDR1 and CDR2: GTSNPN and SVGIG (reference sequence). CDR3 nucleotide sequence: TGTGCCTGGAGTTTCAGTAAGAAAGCTTTCTTT. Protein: CAWSFSKKAFF.

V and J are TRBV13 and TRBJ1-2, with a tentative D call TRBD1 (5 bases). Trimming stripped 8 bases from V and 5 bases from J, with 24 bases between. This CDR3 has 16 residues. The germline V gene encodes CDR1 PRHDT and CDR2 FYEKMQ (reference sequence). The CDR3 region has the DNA TGTGCCAGCCCTTACGGAGGGGCAGTATGCGGATATGGCTACACCTTC. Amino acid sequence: CASPYGGAVCGYGYTF.

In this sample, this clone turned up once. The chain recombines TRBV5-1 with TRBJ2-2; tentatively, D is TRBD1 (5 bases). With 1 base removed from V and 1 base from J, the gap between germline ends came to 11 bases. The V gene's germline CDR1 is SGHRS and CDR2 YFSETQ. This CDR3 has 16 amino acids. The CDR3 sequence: CASSLNQGLNTGELFF. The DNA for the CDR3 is TGCGCCAGCAGCTTGAATCAGGGTTTGAACACCGGGGAGCTGTTTTTT. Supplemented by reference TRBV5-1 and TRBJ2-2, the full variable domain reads KAGVTQTPRYLIKTRGQQVTLSCSPISGHRSVSWYQQTPGQGLQFLFEYFSETQRNKGNFPGRFSGRQFSNSRSEMNVSTLELGDSALYLCASSLNQGLNTGELFFGEGSRLTVL.